This paragraph covers one TCR beta chain sequence. Its antigen remains unidentified. Documented time point: week 35, safety follow-up. In the vaccine, a single dose held 300 ug of the mutant IDH1 20-mer peptide, along with topical imiquimod. Patients were given eight vaccinations, scheduled in weeks 1, 3, 5, 7, 11, 15, 19 and 23. Donors harbored newly found WHO grade 3 or 4 IDH1-mutant, ATRX-lost astrocytomas. This sample was taken from a study of a mutant IDH1 vaccine in newly diagnosed glioma. Overall study: Treated patients had a mean age of approximately 40 years and a sex split that was around 62% male and about 40% female. Visit V12 was scheduled at week 35 and visit V13 at week 47.

Sequencing used immunoSEQ multiplex PCR; TCRdb keeps in-frame clones, though not all of them. Altogether about 65,000 clones are present, about four fifths being singletons, with the ten largest covering about 4.9%. This CDR3 is built from 13 residues. CDR1 MGHRA and CDR2 YSYEKL come from the germline V gene. V lost 2 bases, J lost 3 bases, and 8 bases lay in between. This chain joins TRBV4-1 and TRBJ2-7; tentatively, D is TRBD2 (6 bases). The sequenced sample was PBMCs, obtained from a glioma patient whose treatment included an IDH1 peptide vaccine. The receptor's source is a man aged 40-55 years with glioma. DNA of the CDR3: TGCGCCAGCAGCCAATTCGGGGGCTACGAGCAGTACTTC. Protein sequence: CASSQFGGYEQYF.